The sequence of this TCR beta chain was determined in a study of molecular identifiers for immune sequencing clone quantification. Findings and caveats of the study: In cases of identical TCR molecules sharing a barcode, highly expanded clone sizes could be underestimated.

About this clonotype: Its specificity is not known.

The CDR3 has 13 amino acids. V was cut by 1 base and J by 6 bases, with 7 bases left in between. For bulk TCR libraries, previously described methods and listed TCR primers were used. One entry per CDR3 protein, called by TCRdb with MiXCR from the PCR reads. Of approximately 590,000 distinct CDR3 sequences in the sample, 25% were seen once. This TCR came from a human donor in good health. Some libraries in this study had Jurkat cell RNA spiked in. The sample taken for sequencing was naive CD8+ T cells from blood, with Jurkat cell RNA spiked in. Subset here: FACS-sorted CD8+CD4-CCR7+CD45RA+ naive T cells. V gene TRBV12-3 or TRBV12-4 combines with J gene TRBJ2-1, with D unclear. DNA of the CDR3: TGTGCCAGCAGTTTAGTGGGCCCCAATGAGCAGTTCTTC. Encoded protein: CASSLVGPNEQFF.